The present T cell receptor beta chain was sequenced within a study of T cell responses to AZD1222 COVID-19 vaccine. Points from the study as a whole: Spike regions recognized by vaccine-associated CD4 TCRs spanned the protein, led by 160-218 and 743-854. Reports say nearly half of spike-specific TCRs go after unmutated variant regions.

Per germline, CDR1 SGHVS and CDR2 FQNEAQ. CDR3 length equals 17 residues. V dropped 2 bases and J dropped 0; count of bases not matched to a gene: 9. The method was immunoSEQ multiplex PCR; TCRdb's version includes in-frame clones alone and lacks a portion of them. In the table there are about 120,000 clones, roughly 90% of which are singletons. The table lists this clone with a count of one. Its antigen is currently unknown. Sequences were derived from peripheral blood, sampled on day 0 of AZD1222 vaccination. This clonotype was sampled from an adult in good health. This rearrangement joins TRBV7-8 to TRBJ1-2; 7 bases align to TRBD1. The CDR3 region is CASSLRQGGFSNYGYTF. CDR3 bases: TGTGCCAGCAGCTTACGACAGGGAGGATTTTCTAACTATGGCTACACCTTC.